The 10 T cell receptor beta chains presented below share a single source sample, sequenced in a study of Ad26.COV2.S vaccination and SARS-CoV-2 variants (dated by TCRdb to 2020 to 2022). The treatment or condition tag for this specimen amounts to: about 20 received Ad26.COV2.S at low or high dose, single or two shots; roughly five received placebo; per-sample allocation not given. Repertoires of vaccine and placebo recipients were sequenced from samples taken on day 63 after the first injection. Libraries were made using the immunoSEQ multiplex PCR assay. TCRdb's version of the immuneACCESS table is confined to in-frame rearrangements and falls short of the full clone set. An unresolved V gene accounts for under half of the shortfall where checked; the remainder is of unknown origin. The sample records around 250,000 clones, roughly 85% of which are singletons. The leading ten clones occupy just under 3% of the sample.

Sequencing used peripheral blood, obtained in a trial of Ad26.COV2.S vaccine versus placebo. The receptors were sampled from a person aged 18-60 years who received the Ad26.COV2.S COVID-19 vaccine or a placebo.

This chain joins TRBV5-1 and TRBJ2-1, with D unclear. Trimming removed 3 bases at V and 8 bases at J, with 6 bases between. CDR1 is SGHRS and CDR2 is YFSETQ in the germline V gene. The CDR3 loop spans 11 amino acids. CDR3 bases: TGCGCCAGCAGCTACCTTGATGAGCAGTTCTTC. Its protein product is CASSYLDEQFF. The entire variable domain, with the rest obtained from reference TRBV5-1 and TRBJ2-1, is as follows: KAGVTQTPRYLIKTRGQQVTLSCSPISGHRSVSWYQQTPGQGLQFLFEYFSETQRNKGNFPGRFSGRQFSNSRSEMNVSTLELGDSALYLCASSYLDEQFFGPGTRLTVL.

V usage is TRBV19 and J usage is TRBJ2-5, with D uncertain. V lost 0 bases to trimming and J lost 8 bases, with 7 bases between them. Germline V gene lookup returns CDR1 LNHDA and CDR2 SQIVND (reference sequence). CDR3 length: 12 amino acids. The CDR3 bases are TGTGCCAGTAGTATAGACCGGTTTACCCAGTACTTC. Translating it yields CASSIDRFTQYF.

In DNA form, the CDR3 reads TGTGCCAGCCATGGAGACACCGGGGAGCTGTTTTTT. Protein product: CASHGDTGELFF. The V call is TRBV27, the J call TRBJ2-2, with unresolved D. CDR3 size: 12 residues. Germline V CDR1 and CDR2: MNHEY, SMNVEV (reference sequence). Deletions cut 8 bases from V and 3 bases from J, with 7 bases between.

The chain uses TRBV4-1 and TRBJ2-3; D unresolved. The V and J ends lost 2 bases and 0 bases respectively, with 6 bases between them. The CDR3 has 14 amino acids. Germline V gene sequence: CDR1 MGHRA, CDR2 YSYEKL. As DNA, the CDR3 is TGCGCCAGCAGCCAAAGTCACAGCACAGATACGCAGTATTTT. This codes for CASSQSHSTDTQYF.

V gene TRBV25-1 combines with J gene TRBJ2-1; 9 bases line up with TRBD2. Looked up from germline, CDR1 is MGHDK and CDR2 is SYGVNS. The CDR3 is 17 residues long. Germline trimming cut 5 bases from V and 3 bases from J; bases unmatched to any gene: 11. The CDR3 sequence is CASSSSAGGLLYNEQFF. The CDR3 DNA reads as TGTGCCAGCAGTTCTTCTGCGGGGGGGTTGCTCTACAATGAGCAGTTCTTC.

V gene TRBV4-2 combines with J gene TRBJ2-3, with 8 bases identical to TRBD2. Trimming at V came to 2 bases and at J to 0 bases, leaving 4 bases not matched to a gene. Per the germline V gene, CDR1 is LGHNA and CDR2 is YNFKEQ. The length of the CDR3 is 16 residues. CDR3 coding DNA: TGTGCCAGCAGCCAACAAGCGGGAGCTAGCACAGATACGCAGTATTTT. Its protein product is CASSQQAGASTDTQYF.

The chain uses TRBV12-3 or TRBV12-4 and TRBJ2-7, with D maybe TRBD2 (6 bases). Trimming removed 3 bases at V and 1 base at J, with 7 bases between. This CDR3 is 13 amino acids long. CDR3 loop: CASSFGGSYEQYV. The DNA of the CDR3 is TGTGCCAGCAGTTTCGGGGGTTCCTACGAGCAGTACGTC.

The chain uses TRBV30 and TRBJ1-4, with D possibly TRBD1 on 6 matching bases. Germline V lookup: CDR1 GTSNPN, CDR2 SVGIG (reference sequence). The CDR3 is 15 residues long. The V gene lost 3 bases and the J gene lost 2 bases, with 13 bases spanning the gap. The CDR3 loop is CAWSKIRGTNEKLFF. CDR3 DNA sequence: TGTGCCTGGAGCAAAATCAGGGGCACTAATGAAAAACTGTTTTTT.

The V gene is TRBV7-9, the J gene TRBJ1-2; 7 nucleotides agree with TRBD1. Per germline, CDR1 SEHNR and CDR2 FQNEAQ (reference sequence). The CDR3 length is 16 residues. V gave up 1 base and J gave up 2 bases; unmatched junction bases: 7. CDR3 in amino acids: CASSLGTGARNYGYTF. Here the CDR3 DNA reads TGTGCCAGCAGCTTAGGGACAGGAGCGCGAAACTATGGCTACACCTTC. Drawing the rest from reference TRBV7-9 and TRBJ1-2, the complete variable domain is DTGVSQNPRHKITKRGQNVTFRCDPISEHNRLYWYRQTLGQGPEFLTYFQNEAQLEKSRLLSDRFSAERPKGSFSTLEIQRTEQGDSAMYLCASSLGTGARNYGYTFGSGTRLTVV.

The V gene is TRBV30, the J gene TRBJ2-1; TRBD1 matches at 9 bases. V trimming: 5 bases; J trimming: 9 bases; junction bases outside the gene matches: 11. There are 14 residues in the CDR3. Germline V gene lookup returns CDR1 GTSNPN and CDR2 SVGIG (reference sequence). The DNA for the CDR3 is TGTGCCTGGGGATCCGGGACAGGGAACGGTGAGCAGTTCTTC. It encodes CAWGSGTGNGEQFF.